These 16 T cell receptor beta chains came from one sample sequenced in a study of response to subunit inactivated influenza vaccine (dated 2018 in TCRdb). Library construction relied on RT-PCR. Reads for this sample came from an Illumina HiSeq 2500. TCRdb reanalyzed the raw reads on its own, using fastp at Q25 for trimming and MiXCR for clone calling, and kept in-frame beta chains. Every CDR3 protein is listed once, alongside the most common genes and DNA of its rows. The sample has some 540,000 distinct CDR3 sequences on record, 20% to 25% of them singletons. Clones ranked in the top ten supply approximately 2.9% of the sample. This sample also appeared in a second study, on T cells expressing NK-cell markers. The other study reports the following: TCR beta cDNA libraries were prepared using 5'RACE template switching, which introduced a universal primer site and unique molecular identifiers.

The material was CD4+ T cells sorted from PBMCs, obtained roughly 12 days after vaccination. The receptor source for this set is a man between 50 and 59 years old who received an inactivated influenza vaccine. Donor details come from another sample of the same person, matched by shared clones.

V usage is TRBV20-1 and J usage is TRBJ2-5; D might be TRBD1 (7 bases). The germline V gene encodes CDR1 DFQATT and CDR2 SNEGSKA (reference sequence). V lost 3 bases and J lost 5, with 19 bases in between. CDR3 length: 15 residues. Written as DNA, the CDR3 is TGCAGTGCTAGCCCAACAGGGGAGGACTTGGAGACCCAGTACTTC. Translation: CSASPTGEDLETQYF.

The chain links TRBV7-2 to TRBJ2-2; the D gene is possibly TRBD1 (6 bases). From germline, CDR1 is SGHTA and CDR2 FQGNSA. CDR3 length: 15 amino acids. The ends were cut back, 3 bases at V and 3 bases at J, with 11 bases in the middle. The CDR3 bases are TGTGCCAGCAGCTTCCGGGACACCTACACCGGGGAGCTGTTTTTT. The encoded protein is CASSFRDTYTGELFF.

This clonotype has a handful of counts. The chain is built from TRBV9 and TRBJ2-5; TRBD1 or TRBD2 may be the D gene (5 bases each). The V and J ends lost 3 bases and 1 base respectively, with 13 bases between them. CDR3 length: 15 amino acids. CDR1 is SGDLS and CDR2 is YYNGEE in the germline V gene. The CDR3 region is CASSALLGGQETQYF. CDR3 DNA sequence: TGTGCCAGCAGCGCTTTACTTGGGGGCCAAGAGACCCAGTACTTC.

The V call is TRBV4-1, the J call TRBJ1-2, with TRBD1 matching over 10 bases. Germline values: CDR1 MGHRA, CDR2 YSYEKL. The V and J ends lost 1 base and 7 bases, in that order; junction bases with no gene match: 12. This CDR3 comprises 17 residues. CDR3 bases: TGCGCCAGCAGCCAAGGTCCCTGGGACAGGGGTGTCGGTGGCTACACCTTC. Translated, it gives CASSQGPWDRGVGGYTF.

The chain uses TRBV20-1 and TRBJ1-1, with TRBD1 matching 7 bases. The junction had 7 bases not matched to a gene; V was cut back by 5 bases and J by 1 base. From germline, CDR1 is DFQATT and CDR2 SNEGSKA (reference sequence). The CDR3 has 14 residues. DNA of the CDR3: TGCAGTGCTCCCGAGACAGGGTCGAACACTGAAGCTTTCTTT. This gives the protein CSAPETGSNTEAFF.

This clonotype was seen more than once but under ten times. This chain's CDR3 is CASSFNSGTAGGYGYTF. The CDR3 DNA reads TGTGCCAGCAGTTTTAATTCCGGGACAGCGGGGGGCTATGGCTACACCTTC. The chain combines TRBV12-3 or TRBV12-4 with TRBJ1-2, with 7 positions matching TRBD1. Germline trimming cut 3 bases from V and 4 bases from J; bases unmatched to any gene: 14. The CDR3 runs 17 residues.

This chain uses TRBV30 with TRBJ1-2; possible D gene TRBD1, 6 bases. Trimming took off 8 bases at V and 4 bases at J, with 17 bases between the two ends. This CDR3 is 13 amino acids long. Germline CDR1 and CDR2: GTSNPN and SVGIG (reference sequence). Here the CDR3 DNA reads TGTGCCAGAGGCAGGGAGGGGGGCTATGGCTACACCTTC. Translating gives CARGREGGYGYTF.

The CDR3 loop is CASSWGTVNTEAFF. DNA of the CDR3: TGTGCCAGCAGCTGGGGGACTGTGAACACTGAAGCTTTCTTT. The chain joins TRBV9 to TRBJ1-1; a possible D gene is TRBD1 (5 bases). The ends were cut back, 4 bases at V and 0 bases at J, with 10 bases in the middle. This CDR3 is built from 14 residues. The V gene's germline CDR1 is SGDLS and CDR2 YYNGEE.

The genes are TRBV7-2 and TRBJ2-1, with 13 nucleotides matching TRBD2. The CDR3 has 16 amino acids. Germline CDR1 and CDR2: SGHTA and FQGNSA. J was trimmed by 8 bases and V by 5 bases; bases with no gene match: 9. The DNA for the CDR3 is TGTGCCAGCAGCGGATGGGGACTAGCGGGGACTCATGAGCAGTTCTTC. Protein product: CASSGWGLAGTHEQFF.

This clonotype was counted only a few times. V gene TRBV7-2 combines with J gene TRBJ2-7, with 7 bases matching TRBD1. This CDR3 is built from 14 residues. Trimming removed 5 bases from V and 3 bases from J; junction bases left unmatched: 7. Germline loops: CDR1 SGHTA, CDR2 FQGNSA. CDR3 bases: TGTGCCAGCAGCCTTTACAGGGGAGTCTACGAGCAGTACTTC. Translated, it gives CASSLYRGVYEQYF. The full variable domain, its missing parts supplied by reference TRBV7-2 and TRBJ2-7, is GAGVSQSPSNKVTEKGKDVELRCDPISGHTALYWYRQSLGQGLEFLIYFQGNSAPDKSGLPSDRFSAERTGGSVSTLTIQRTQQEDSAVYLCASSLYRGVYEQYFGPGTRLTVT.

This clonotype has a handful of counts. This sequence joins TRBV20-1 and TRBJ2-7; D gene unclear. Germline V gene lookup returns CDR1 DFQATT and CDR2 SNEGSKA (reference sequence). This CDR3 region has 12 residues. V lost 1 base to trimming and J lost 1 base, with 5 bases between them. The CDR3 is CSARVQSYEQYF. In nucleotides, the CDR3 is TGCAGTGCTAGAGTACAGTCCTACGAGCAGTACTTC.

This sequence joins TRBV20-1 and TRBJ2-1, with 10 bases matching TRBD2. Germline-derived CDR1 and CDR2 are DFQATT and SNEGSKA (reference sequence). The CDR3 covers 17 residues. CDR3 sequence: CRCRCSSGASGSYEQFF. The DNA of the CDR3 is TGCAGATGTAGATGTTCTTCGGGGGCTAGCGGGAGCTATGAGCAGTTCTTC.

The chain carries TRBV5-1 and TRBJ2-2, with 8 nucleotides matching TRBD1. The CDR3 is made up of 16 amino acids. After removal of 4 bases from V and 0 bases from J, the junction contained 5 bases not matched to a gene. Germline CDR1 is SGHRS and CDR2 is YFSETQ. The CDR3 loop is CASSPRTGTNTGELFF. CDR3 in DNA: TGCGCCAGCAGCCCAAGGACAGGGACGAACACCGGGGAGCTGTTTTTT.

There are many counts of this clonotype. This rearrangement joins TRBV12-3 or TRBV12-4 to TRBJ1-4, with 9 nucleotides matching TRBD1. The CDR3 contains 14 residues. V lost 5 bases to trimming and J lost 10 bases; unmatched junction nucleotides: 8. The CDR3 reads CASSLRTGEGKLFF. CDR3 in DNA: TGTGCCAGCAGTCTTCGGACAGGGGAAGGAAAACTGTTTTTT.

The chain recombines TRBV5-1 with TRBJ1-2; 8 positions match TRBD1. Trimming removed 5 bases from V and 1 base from J; junction bases left unmatched: 10. Germline V lookup: CDR1 SGHRS, CDR2 YFSETQ. This CDR3 is 16 amino acids long. CDR3: CASRSGQAGRNYGYTF. The DNA of the CDR3 is TGCGCCAGCAGATCGGGACAGGCCGGACGTAACTATGGCTACACCTTC.

The chain carries TRBV4-3 and TRBJ1-2, with D tentatively TRBD1 (5 bases). The V end lost 0 bases, the J end lost 0 bases, and 8 bases lay between the germline ends. This CDR3 spans 15 amino acids. The germline V gene encodes CDR1 LGHNA and CDR2 YSLEER. CDR3: CASSQEGVPNYGYTF. CDR3 bases: TGCGCCAGCAGCCAAGAAGGGGTCCCTAACTATGGCTACACCTTC.